The present TCR beta chain was sequenced within a study of identical twins. TCRdb redid the calling of the 5' RACE reads with MiXCR, one entry per CDR3 protein. The sample lists about 340,000 distinct CDR3 sequences, approximately 13% occurring once. Between the trimmed V and J ends, which lost 5 bases and 8 bases, there was a span of 11 bases. This CDR3 has 12 amino acids. The germline V gene has CDR1 SGHRS and CDR2 YFSETQ. This clonotype came up many times. Antigen unknown. Points from the study as a whole: Out-of-frame alpha sequences shared by twins showed excess low generation probability. Whereas memory repertoires showed no such difference, abundant cord blood beta clonotypes carried fewer insertions. Analyses of zero insertions could be partly confounded by invariant MAIT and iNKT cells.

The same specimen was also included in a second study, on yellow fever vaccine responses in identical twins. From that paper: Vaccine-induced T cell responses in twins were reportedly observed to appear partly convergent, partly personalized.

Input material: CD8+ T cells sorted from blood. The chain joins TRBV5-1 to TRBJ2-1; D gene uncertain. The source is a young woman in good health. The DNA of the CDR3 is TGCGCCAGCAGATTGACTGAGTATGAGCAGTTCTTC. Its translation: CASRLTEYEQFF.